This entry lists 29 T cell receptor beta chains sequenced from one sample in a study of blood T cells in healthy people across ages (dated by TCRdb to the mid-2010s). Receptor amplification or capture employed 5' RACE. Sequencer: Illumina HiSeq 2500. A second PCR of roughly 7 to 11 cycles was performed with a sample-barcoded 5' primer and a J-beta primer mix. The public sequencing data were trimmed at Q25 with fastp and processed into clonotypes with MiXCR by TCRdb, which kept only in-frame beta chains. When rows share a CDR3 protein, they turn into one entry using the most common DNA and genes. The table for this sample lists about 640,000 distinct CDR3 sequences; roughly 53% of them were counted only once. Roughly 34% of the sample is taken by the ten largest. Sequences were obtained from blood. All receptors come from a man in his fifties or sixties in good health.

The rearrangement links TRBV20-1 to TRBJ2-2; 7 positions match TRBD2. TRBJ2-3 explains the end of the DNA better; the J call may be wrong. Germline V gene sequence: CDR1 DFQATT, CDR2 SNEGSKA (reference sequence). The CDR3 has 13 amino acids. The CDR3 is CSASAGVTDTQYF. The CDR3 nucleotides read TGCAGTGCTAGCGCGGGGGTCACAGATACGCAGTATTTT.

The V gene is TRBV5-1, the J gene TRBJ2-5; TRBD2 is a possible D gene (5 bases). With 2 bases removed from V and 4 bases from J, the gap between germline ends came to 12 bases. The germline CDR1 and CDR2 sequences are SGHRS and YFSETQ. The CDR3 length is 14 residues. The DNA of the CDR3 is TGCGCCAGCAGCTTTGGTCTAGCAGTAGAGACCCAGTACTTC. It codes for CASSFGLAVETQYF.

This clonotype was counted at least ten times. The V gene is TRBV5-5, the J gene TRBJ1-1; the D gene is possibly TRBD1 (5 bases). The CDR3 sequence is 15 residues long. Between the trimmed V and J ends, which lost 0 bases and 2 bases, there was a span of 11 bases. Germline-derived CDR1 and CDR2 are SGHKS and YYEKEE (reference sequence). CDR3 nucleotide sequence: TGTGCCAGCAGCTTGGCGGTAGGGGTAAACACTGAAGCTTTCTTT. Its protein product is CASSLAVGVNTEAFF.

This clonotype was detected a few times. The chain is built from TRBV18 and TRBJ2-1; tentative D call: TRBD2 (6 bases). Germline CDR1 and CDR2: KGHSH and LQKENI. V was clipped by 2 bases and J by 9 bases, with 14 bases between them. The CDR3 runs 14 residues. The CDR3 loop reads CASSPAQEGGEQFF. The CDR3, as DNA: TGTGCCAGCTCACCAGCCCAGGAGGGTGGTGAGCAGTTCTTC.

CDR3 nucleotide sequence: TGTGCCAGCAGCTTAGTGGGGTGGTGGGAGACCCAGTACTTC. Protein sequence: CASSLVGWWETQYF. V and J are TRBV7-2 and TRBJ2-5; D not certain. In germline, CDR1 is SGHTA, CDR2 FQGNSA. This CDR3 is built from 14 residues. Trimming took 1 base from V and 5 from J, leaving 11 bases between them.

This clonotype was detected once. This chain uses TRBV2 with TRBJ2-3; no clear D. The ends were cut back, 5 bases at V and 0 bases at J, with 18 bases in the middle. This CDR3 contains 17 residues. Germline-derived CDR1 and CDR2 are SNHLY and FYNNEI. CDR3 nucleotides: TGTGCCAGCAGTTCTGGCAGCGCTTCGCCTAGCACAGATACGCAGTATTTT. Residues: CASSSGSASPSTDTQYF.

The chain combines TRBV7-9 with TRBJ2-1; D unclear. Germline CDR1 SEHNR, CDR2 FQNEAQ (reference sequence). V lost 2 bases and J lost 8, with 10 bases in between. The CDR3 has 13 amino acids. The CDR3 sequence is CASSLTGYDEQFF. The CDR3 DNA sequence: TGTGCCAGCAGCTTAACTGGGTATGATGAGCAGTTCTTC.

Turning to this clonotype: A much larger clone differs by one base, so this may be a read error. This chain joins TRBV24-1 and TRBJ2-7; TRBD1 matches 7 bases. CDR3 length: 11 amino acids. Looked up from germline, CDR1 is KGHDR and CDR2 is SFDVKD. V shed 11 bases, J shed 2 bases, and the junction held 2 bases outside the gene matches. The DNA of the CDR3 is TGTGCCAGCCAGGGGGCCTACGAGCAGTACTTC. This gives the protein CASQGAYEQYF.

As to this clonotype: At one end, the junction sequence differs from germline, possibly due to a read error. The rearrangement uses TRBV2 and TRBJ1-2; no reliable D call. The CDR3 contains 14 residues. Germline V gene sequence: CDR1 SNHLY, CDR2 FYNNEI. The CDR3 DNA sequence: TGTGCCAGCAGTTTAGAACAAACTAACCATGGCTACACCTTC. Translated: CASSLEQTNHGYTF.

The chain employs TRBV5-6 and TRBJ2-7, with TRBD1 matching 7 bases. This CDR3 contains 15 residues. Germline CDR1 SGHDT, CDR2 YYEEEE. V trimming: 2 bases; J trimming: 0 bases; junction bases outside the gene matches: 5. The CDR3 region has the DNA TGTGCCAGCAGCTTTTATCGGACAGGCTCCTACGAGCAGTACTTC. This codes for CASSFYRTGSYEQYF. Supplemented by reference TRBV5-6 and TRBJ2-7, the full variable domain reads DAGVTQSPTHLIKTRGQQVTLRCSPKSGHDTVSWYQQALGQGPQFIFQYYEEEERQRGNFPDRFSGHQFPNYSSELNVNALLLGDSALYLCASSFYRTGSYEQYFGPGTRLTVT.

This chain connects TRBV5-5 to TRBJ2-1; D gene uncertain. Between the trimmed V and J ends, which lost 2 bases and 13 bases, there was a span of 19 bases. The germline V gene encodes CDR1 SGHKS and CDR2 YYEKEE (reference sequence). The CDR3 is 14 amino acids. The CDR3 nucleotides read TGTGCCAGCAGCTTCGGACGGATCCAAGAGACCCAGTTCTTC. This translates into CASSFGRIQETQFF.

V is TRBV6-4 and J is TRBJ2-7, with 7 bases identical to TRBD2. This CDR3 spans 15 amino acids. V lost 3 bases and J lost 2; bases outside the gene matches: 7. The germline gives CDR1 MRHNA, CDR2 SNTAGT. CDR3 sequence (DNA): TGTGCCAGCAGTGAAGCCAGCGGGGTTACCTACGAGCAGTACTTC. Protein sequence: CASSEASGVTYEQYF.

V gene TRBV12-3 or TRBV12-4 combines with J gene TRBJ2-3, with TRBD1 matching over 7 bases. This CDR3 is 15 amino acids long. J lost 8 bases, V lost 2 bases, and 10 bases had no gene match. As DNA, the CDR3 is TGTGCCAGCAGTTTAATGGCCTCCAGGGGGAGTACGCAGTATTTT. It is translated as CASSLMASRGSTQYF.

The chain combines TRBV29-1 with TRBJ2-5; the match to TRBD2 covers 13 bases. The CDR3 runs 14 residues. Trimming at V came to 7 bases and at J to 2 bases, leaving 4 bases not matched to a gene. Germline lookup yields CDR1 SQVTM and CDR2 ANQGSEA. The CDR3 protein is CSAKTSGGQETQYF. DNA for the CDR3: TGCAGCGCCAAGACTAGCGGGGGGCAAGAGACCCAGTACTTC.

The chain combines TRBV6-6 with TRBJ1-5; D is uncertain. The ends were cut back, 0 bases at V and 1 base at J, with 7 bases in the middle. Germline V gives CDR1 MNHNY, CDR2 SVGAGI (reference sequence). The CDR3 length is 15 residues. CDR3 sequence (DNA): TGTGCCAGCAGTTACTCCCACTACAGCAATCAGCCCCAGCATTTT. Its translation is CASSYSHYSNQPQHF.

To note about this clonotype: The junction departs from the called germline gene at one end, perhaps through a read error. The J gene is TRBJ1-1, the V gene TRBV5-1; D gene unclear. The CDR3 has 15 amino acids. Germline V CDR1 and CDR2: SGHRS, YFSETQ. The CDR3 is CASSFQGRGNTEAFF. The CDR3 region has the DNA TGCGCTAGCAGCTTCCAAGGCCGCGGGAACACTGAAGCTTTCTTT.

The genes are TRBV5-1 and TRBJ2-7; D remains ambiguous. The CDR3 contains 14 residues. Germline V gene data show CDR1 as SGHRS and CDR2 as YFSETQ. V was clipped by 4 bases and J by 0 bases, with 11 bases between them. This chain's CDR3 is CASSPRRNSYEQYF. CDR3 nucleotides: TGCGCCAGCAGCCCTCGACGAAACTCCTACGAGCAGTACTTC.

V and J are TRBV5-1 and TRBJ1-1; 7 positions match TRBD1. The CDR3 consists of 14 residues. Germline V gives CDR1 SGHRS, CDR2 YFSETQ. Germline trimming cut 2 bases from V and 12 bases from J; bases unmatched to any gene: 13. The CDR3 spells CASSFNQGVDRTFF. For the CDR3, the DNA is TGCGCCAGCAGCTTTAATCAGGGGGTAGATAGGACTTTCTTT. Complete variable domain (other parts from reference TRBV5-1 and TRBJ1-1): KAGVTQTPRYLIKTRGQQVTLSCSPISGHRSVSWYQQTPGQGLQFLFEYFSETQRNKGNFPGRFSGRQFSNSRSEMNVSTLELGDSALYLCASSFNQGVDRTFFGQGTRLTVV.

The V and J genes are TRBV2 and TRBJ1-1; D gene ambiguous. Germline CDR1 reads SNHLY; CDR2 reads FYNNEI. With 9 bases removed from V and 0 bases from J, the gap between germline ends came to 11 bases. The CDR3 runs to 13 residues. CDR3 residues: CARTRAMNTEAFF. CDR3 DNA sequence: TGTGCCAGGACTAGGGCCATGAACACTGAAGCTTTCTTT.

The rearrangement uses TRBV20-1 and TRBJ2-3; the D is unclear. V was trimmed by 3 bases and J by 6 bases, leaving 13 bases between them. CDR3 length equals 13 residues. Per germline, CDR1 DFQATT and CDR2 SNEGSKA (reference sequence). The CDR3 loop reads CSASVGVPDTQYF. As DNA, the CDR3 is TGCAGTGCTAGTGTTGGGGTGCCTGATACGCAGTATTTT.

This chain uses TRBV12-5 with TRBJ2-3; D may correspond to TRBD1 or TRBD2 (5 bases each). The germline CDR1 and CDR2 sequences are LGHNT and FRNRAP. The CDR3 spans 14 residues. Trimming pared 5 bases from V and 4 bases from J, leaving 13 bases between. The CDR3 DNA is TGTGCTAGTGGTGAGCCCGGGGCCCCAGATACGCAGTATTTT. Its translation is CASGEPGAPDTQYF.

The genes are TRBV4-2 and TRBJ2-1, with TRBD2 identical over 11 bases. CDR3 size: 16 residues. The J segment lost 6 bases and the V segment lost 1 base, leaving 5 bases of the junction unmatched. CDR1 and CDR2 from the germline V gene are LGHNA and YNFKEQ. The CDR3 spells CASSQAASGGFNEQFF. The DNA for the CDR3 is TGTGCCAGCAGCCAAGCGGCTAGCGGGGGGTTCAATGAGCAGTTCTTC.

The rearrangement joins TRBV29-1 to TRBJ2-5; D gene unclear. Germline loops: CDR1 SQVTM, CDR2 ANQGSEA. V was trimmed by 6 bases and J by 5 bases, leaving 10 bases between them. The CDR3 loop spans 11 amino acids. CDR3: CSVSNGETQYF. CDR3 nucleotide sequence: TGCAGCGTCTCAAACGGGGAGACCCAGTACTTC.

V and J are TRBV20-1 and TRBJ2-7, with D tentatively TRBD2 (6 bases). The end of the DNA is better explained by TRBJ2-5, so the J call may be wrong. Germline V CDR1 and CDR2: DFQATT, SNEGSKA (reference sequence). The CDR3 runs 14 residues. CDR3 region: CSASGGKIQETQYF. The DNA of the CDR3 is TGCAGTGCTAGCGGGGGAAAAATTCAAGAGACCCAGTACTTC.

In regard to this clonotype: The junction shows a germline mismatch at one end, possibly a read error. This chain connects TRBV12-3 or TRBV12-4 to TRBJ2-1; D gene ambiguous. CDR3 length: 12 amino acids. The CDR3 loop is CACSSTMHEQFF. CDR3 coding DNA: TGTGCCTGCAGTTCAACTATGCATGAGCAGTTCTTC.

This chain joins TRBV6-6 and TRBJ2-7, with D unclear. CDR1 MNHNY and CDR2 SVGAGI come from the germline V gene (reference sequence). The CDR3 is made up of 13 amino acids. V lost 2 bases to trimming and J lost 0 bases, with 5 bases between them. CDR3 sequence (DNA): TGTGCCAGCAGTTACCCGGACTCCTACGAGCAGTACTTC. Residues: CASSYPDSYEQYF.

Written as DNA, the CDR3 is TGTGCCAGCAGTTACGGACTAGCGGGGAACACAGATACGCAGTATTTT. This encodes CASSYGLAGNTDTQYF. This chain links TRBV6-5 with TRBJ2-3, with 12 bases matching TRBD2. Germline V gene lookup returns CDR1 MNHEY and CDR2 SVGAGI. This CDR3 spans 16 amino acids. V gave up 2 bases and J gave up 2 bases; unmatched junction bases: 2.

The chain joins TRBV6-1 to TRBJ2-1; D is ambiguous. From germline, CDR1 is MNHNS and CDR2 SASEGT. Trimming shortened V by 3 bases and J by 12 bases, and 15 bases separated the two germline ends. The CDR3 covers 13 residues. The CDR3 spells CASSDSPSVGQFF. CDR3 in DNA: TGTGCCAGCAGTGACTCCCCATCCGTTGGGCAGTTCTTC.

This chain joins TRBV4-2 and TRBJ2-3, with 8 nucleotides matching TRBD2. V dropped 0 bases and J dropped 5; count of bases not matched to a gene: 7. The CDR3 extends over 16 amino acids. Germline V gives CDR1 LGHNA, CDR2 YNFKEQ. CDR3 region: CASSQDSGGSGDTQYF. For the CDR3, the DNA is TGTGCCAGCAGCCAAGACTCGGGGGGGTCGGGAGATACGCAGTATTTT.